This TCR beta chain was captured in a study of cytomegalovirus exposure and HLA in healthy donors. General observations from the study: No immune exposure information besides CMV serostatus was available.

CDR1 is SGHKS and CDR2 is YYEKEE in the germline V gene (reference sequence). With V trimmed by 5 bases and J by 2 bases, 7 bases remained unmatched. This CDR3 comprises 14 residues. Use of 60 Vbeta and 13 Jbeta primers characterized the PCR. Clones were read by immunoSEQ multiplex PCR, and TCRdb kept only the in-frame ones, dropping some. The sample shows 140,000 to 150,000 clones, over 60% of them seen only once. For this clone: Its target is not known.

The chain carries TRBV5-5 and TRBJ2-7; 7 positions agree with TRBD1. What was sequenced was PBMCs. The sequence was collected from a man aged 35 to 55 in good health and CMV-seronegative. CDR3 nucleotide sequence: TGTGCCAGCAGTTTGTACAGGGGAGCCTACGAGCAGTACTTC. Residues: CASSLYRGAYEQYF.